A selection of T cell receptor beta chains follows, all from one sample in a study of cytomegalovirus exposure and HLA in healthy donors. The assay was immunoSEQ multiplex PCR, and TCRdb's table has in-frame clones only and misses some. Here the sample spans approximately 100,000 clones, approximately 9% being singletons. Sequenced: PBMCs. The receptors come from a man over 45 in good health and CMV-seropositive. CDR3s include the opening cysteine and the closing phenylalanine or tryptophan. D genes are given only for firm matches. Clone size, where shown, is once, few, many, or a class for clones that have expanded.

d_call	v_call	j_call	clone_size	cdr3_aa	cdr3_nt
-	TRBV9	TRBJ2-5	few	CASSVAGRRETQYF	TGTGCCAGCAGCGTAGCGGGTAGGAGAGAGACCCAGTACTTC
TRBD1	TRBV28	TRBJ2-3	few	CASSYRDRVLDTQYF	TGTGCCAGCAGTTACCGGGACAGGGTCTTAGATACGCAGTATTTT
-	TRBV5-1	TRBJ1-2	-	CASSPVGGLGYGYTF	TGCGCCAGCAGCCCGGTCGGAGGTTTAGGTTATGGCTACACCTTC
TRBD2	TRBV9	TRBJ2-5	-	CASSATERETQTQYF	TGTGCCAGCAGCGCCACAGAGCGGGAGACGCAGACCCAGTACTTC
TRBD1	TRBV5-1	TRBJ1-1	many	CASSWTGMNTEAFF	TGCGCCAGCAGCTGGACAGGGATGAACACTGAAGCTTTCTTT
-	TRBV30	TRBJ1-1	-	CASWNPTENTEAFF	TGTGCCTCGTGGAATCCCACAGAGAACACTGAAGCTTTCTTT
-	TRBV6-1	TRBJ2-7	-	CASSPWRLEDEQYF	TGTGCCAGCAGCCCTTGGCGGCTTGAGGACGAGCAGTACTTC
-	TRBV7-2	TRBJ2-1	few	CASSRRGGTRGQQFF	TGTGCCAGCAGCCGCCGAGGTGGTACACGGGGTCAGCAGTTCTTC
-	TRBV29-1	TRBJ1-3	-	CSVEKSSGNTIYF	TGCAGCGTTGAAAAGAGCTCTGGAAACACCATATATTTT
-	TRBV28	TRBJ1-5	few	CAIEQGNQPQHF	TGTGCCATCGAACAGGGAAACCAGCCCCAGCATTTT
-	TRBV19	TRBJ2-7	-	CASSISISYEQYF	TGTGCCAGTAGTATTAGTATTTCCTACGAGCAGTACTTC
TRBD1	TRBV4-1	TRBJ2-2	few	CASSHDRGTPGELFF	TGCGCCAGCAGCCACGACAGGGGTACACCCGGGGAGCTGTTTTTT
-	TRBV4-2	TRBJ2-7	few	CASSQYSYEQYF	TGTGCCAGCAGCCAGTACAGCTACGAGCAGTACTTC
-	TRBV7-2	TRBJ2-1	few	CASSRTGQSSYNEQFF	TGTGCCAGCAGCCGGACTGGCCAGAGCTCCTACAATGAGCAGTTCTTC
TRBD2	TRBV6-4	TRBJ2-1	few	CASSARLAGEQFF	TGTGCCAGCAGTGCGAGACTAGCGGGTGAGCAGTTCTTC
TRBD2	TRBV28	TRBJ2-1	once	CASSLVPSGLYNEQFF	TGTGCCAGCAGTTTAGTCCCTAGCGGGCTCTACAATGAGCAGTTCTTC
TRBD1	TRBV29-1	TRBJ2-7	-	CSVDGTGNTYEQYF	TGCAGCGTCGACGGGACAGGGAATACCTACGAGCAGTACTTC
TRBD2	TRBV7-8	TRBJ2-7	few	CASSVGTPSPSGRSYEQYF	TGTGCCAGCAGCGTTGGTACCCCGTCACCTAGCGGGAGAAGCTACGAGCAGTACTTC
TRBD1	TRBV19	TRBJ1-1	few	CATSRRTGQMNTEAFF	TGTGCCACCTCTAGGAGGACAGGACAAATGAACACTGAAGCTTTCTTT
TRBD1	TRBV29-1	TRBJ1-2	few	CSGGDRDAYGYTF	TGCAGCGGTGGAGACAGGGATGCTTATGGCTACACCTTC
TRBD1	TRBV25-1	TRBJ2-7	-	CASSESITRGPTYEQYF	TGTGCCAGCAGTGAATCCATCACCAGGGGGCCCACCTACGAGCAGTACTTC
-	TRBV5-4	TRBJ1-5	few	CASSLGGSNQPQHF	TGTGCCAGCAGCTTAGGCGGGTCCAATCAGCCCCAGCATTTT
-	TRBV2	TRBJ2-2	few	CASSLNRAGTGELFF	TGTGCCAGCAGCCTAAACAGGGCTGGCACCGGGGAGCTGTTTTTT
-	TRBV7-2	TRBJ1-1	-	CASSLFAGDTEAFF	TGTGCCAGCAGCTTATTTGCGGGGGACACTGAAGCTTTCTTT
-	TRBV7-6	TRBJ2-1	few	CASSLALNNEQFF	TGTGCCAGCAGCTTAGCGTTAAACAATGAGCAGTTCTTC
-	TRBV27	TRBJ1-5	-	CASGSPAQPQHF	TGTGCCAGCGGCTCCCCTGCTCAGCCCCAGCATTTT
-	TRBV6-5	TRBJ1-2	few	CASSKQGPNYGYTF	TGTGCCAGCAGTAAACAGGGTCCTAACTATGGCTACACCTTC
TRBD1	TRBV5-1	TRBJ2-7	few	CASSLDRATYEQYF	TGCGCCAGCAGTCTCGACAGGGCTACCTACGAGCAGTACTTC
TRBD2	TRBV2	TRBJ2-3	-	CARDWTSGKTDTQYF	TGTGCCAGGGACTGGACTAGCGGGAAAACAGATACGCAGTATTTT
-	TRBV18	TRBJ1-4	-	CASSQNMGANNEKLFF	TGTGCCAGCTCACAAAATATGGGGGCCAATAATGAAAAACTGTTTTTT
-	TRBV28	TRBJ1-5	-	CASSIQGINQPQHF	TGTGCCAGCAGTATACAGGGAATCAATCAGCCCCAGCATTTT
TRBD2	TRBV15	TRBJ2-1	-	CATTSGTYNEQFF	TGTGCCACCACTAGCGGGACCTACAATGAGCAGTTCTTC